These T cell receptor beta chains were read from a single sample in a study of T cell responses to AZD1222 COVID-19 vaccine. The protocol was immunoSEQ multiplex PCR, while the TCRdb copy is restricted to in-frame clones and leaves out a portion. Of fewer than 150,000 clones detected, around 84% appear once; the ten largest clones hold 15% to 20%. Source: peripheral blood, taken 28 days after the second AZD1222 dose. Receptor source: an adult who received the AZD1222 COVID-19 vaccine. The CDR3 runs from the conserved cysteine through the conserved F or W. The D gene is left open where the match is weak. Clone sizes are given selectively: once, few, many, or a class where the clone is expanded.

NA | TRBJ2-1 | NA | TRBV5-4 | CASRGDTRPYNEQFF | TGTGCCAGCAGGGGGGACACCCGACCTTACAATGAGCAGTTCTTC
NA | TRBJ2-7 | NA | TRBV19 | CASSIGGQREQYF | TGTGCCAGTAGTATAGGGGGGCAGCGGGAGCAGTACTTC
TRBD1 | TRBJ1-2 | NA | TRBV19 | CASNGQGALYGYTF | TGTGCCAGTAATGGACAGGGGGCTCTCTATGGCTACACCTTC
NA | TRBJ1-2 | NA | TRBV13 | CASSHSSGAKGYTF | TGTGCCAGCAGCCATTCCTCGGGGGCAAAGGGCTACACCTTC
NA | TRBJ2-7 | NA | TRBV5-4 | CASSLSRGASYEQYF | TGTGCCAGCAGCTTGTCTCGCGGGGCCTCCTACGAGCAGTACTTC
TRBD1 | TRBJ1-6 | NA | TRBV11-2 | CASSPRQGGYNSPLHF | TGTGCCAGCAGCCCGAGACAGGGGGGCTATAATTCACCCCTCCACTTT
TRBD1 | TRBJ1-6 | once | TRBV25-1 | CASRDRYSPLHF | TGTGCCAGCAGGGACAGGTATTCACCCCTCCACTTT
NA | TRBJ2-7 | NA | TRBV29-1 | CSVEFSSYEQYF | TGCAGCGTTGAGTTCAGCTCCTACGAGCAGTACTTC
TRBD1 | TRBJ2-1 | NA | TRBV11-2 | CASSGQTYNEQFF | TGTGCCAGCTCGGGACAGACCTACAATGAGCAGTTCTTC
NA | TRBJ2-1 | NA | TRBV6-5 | CASSYSNGGNNEQFF | TGTGCCAGCAGTTACTCGAATGGCGGGAACAATGAGCAGTTCTTC
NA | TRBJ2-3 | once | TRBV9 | CASSVEATDRTDTQYF | TGTGCCAGCAGCGTAGAGGCCACAGACCGCACAGATACGCAGTATTTT